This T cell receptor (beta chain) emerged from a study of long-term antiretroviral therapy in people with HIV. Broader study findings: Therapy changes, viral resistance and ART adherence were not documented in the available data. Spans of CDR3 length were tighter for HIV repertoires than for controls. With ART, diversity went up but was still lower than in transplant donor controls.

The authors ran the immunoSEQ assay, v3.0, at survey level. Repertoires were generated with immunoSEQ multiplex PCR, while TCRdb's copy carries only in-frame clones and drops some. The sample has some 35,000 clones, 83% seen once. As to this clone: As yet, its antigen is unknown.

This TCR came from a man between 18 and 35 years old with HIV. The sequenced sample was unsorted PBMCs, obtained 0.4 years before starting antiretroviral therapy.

The CDR3 reads CASSDGPYNTEAFF. For the CDR3, the DNA is TGTGCCAGCAGTGACGGGCCATATAACACTGAAGCTTTCTTT. The rearrangement joins TRBV2 to TRBJ1-1; no reliable D call. Trimming took off 3 bases at V and 2 bases at J, with 10 bases between the two ends. The length of the CDR3 is 14 residues. Germline loops: CDR1 SNHLY, CDR2 FYNNEI. Full variable domain (outside the CDR3, taken from reference TRBV2 and TRBJ1-1): EPEVTQTPSHQVTQMGQEVILRCVPISNHLYFYWYRQILGQKVEFLVSFYNNEISEKSEIFDDQFSVERPDGSNFTLKIRSTKLEDSAMYFCASSDGPYNTEAFFGQGTRLTVV.